This TCR beta chain was identified during a study of regulatory T cells in long-lasting Graves disease. The germline V gene encodes CDR1 DFQATT and CDR2 SNEGSKA (reference sequence). The ends were cut back, 4 bases at V and 8 bases at J, with 17 bases in the middle. The length of the CDR3 is 14 residues. Investigators prepared the TCR beta libraries by applying iRepertoire HTBI primers and Arm-PCR of CDR3 regions. TCRdb reanalysed the multiplex PCR reads using MiXCR and keeps one entry per CDR3 protein. The sample has around 480,000 distinct CDR3 sequences; about 16% are singletons. The time point denotes: newly diagnosed GD, antithyroid drugs for less than 3 months. From PBMCs, RNA was extracted and then used to make the TCR library. These sequences were also reported in another study, on T cells in Graves' hyperthyroidism and ophthalmopathy.

This chain links TRBV20-1 with TRBJ1-4; tentatively, D is TRBD1 (5 bases). The TCR was taken from a woman aged 40 to 65 with Graves disease. The source material was peripheral blood mononuclear cells (PBMCs), sampled at new diagnosis, from a patient treated with antithyroid drugs. Here the CDR3 reads CSATPPGHGEKLFF. The CDR3 coding sequence is TGCAGTGCTACACCCCCAGGGCACGGAGAAAAACTGTTTTTT.